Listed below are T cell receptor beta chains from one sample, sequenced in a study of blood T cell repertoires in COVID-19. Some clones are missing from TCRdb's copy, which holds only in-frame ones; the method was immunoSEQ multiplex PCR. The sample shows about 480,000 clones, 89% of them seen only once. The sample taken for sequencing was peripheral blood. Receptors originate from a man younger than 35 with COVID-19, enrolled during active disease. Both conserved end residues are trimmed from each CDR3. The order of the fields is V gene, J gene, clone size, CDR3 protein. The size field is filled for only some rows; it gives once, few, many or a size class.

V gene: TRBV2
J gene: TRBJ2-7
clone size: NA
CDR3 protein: ASSRDRVYEQY

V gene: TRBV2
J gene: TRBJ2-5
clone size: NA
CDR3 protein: ASSLQALRGTQY

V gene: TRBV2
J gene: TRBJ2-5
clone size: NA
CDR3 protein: ASSPRSLSAGRTQY

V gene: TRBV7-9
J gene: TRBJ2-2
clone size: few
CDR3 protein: ASSPGTAGELF

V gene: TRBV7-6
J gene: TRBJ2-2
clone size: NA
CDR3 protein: ASSLGGLGTGSGELF

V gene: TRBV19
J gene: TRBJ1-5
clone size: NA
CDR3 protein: ASSPQGPYSNQPQH

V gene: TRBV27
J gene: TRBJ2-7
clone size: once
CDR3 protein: ASSLWTSGEQY

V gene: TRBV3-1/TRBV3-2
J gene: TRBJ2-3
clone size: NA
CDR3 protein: ASSQEVLAGYVDTQY

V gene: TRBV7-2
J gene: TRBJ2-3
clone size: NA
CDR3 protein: ASSLGSGTSTDTQY

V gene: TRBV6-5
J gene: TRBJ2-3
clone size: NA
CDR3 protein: ASSYRRAEDTQY

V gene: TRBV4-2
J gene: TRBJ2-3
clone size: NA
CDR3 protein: ASSQEPSGGSTDTQY

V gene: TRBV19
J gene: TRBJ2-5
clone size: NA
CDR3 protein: ASSWTSGTETQY

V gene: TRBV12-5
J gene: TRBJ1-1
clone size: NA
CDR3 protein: ASGRDRHMNTEAF

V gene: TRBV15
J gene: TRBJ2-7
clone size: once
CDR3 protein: ATSRDHPGRVYEQY

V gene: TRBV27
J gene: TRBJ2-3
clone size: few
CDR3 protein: ASSAGTGGFTQY

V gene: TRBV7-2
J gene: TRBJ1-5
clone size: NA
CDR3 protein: ASSLRGSNQPQH

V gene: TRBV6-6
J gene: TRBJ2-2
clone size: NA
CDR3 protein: ASSRTSGGASRGELF

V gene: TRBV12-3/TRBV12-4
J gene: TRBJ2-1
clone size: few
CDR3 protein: ASSYRGEQF

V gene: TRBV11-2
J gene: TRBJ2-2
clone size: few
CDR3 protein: ASSLEGGLLNTGELF

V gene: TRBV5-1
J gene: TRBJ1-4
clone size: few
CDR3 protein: ASQTGTGREKLF

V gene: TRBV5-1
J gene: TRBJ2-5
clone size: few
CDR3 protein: ASSPLPTGNGKETQY

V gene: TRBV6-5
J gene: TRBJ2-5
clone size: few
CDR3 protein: ASSYQPGAETQY

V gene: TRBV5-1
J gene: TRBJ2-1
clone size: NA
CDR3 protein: ASSYLAGGKNNEQF

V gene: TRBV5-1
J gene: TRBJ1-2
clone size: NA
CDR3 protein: ASSLEANYGYT

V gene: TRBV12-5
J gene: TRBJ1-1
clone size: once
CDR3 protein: ASGSYPRGNGNTEAF

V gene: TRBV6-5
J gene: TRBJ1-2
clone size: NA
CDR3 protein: ASRRGWGSGYT

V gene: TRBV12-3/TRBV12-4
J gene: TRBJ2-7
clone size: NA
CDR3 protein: ASSGDSYEQY

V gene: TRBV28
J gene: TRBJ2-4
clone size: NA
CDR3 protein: ASNPGGIAKNIQY

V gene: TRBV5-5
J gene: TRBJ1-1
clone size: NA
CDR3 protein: ASSLAGTGRTEAF

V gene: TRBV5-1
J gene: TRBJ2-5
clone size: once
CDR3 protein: ASSPGTAQETQY

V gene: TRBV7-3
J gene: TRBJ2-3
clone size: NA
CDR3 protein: ASSPGAGFTDTQY

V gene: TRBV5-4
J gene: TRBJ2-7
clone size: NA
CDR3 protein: ASSLDGYYEQY

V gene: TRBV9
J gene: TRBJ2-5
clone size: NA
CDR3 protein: ASSERTGLGTQY

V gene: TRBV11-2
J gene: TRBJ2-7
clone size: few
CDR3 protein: ASSAGRHHYEQY

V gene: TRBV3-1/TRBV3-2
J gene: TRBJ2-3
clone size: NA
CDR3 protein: ASSLVSSGGPPYTDTQY

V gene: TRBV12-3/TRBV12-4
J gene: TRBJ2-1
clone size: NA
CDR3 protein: ASSRNQGGEQF

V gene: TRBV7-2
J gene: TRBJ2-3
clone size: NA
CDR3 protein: ASSSRVSTDTQY

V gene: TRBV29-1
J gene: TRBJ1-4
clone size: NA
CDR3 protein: SVDQGEKLF

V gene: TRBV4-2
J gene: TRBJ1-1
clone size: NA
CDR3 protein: ASSQDWAGELNTEAF